This T cell receptor (beta chain) was found in a study of technical replicates of blood from several donors. This CDR3 is built from 14 residues. Germline V CDR1 and CDR2: SQVTM, ANQGSEA. Trimming removed 3 bases at V and 0 bases at J, with 9 bases between. The data were produced by immunoSEQ multiplex PCR, yet TCRdb's version contains in-frame clones alone and is incomplete. In the table there are about 82,000 clones, around 94% of which are singletons. The V and J genes are TRBV29-1 and TRBJ2-1; D is ambiguous. This clonotype was obtained from a human donor in good health. Material for sequencing was T cells isolated from PBMCs. This CDR3 is CSVDRVGSYNEQFF. CDR3 DNA sequence: TGCAGCGTTGACCGGGTAGGCTCCTACAATGAGCAGTTCTTC.